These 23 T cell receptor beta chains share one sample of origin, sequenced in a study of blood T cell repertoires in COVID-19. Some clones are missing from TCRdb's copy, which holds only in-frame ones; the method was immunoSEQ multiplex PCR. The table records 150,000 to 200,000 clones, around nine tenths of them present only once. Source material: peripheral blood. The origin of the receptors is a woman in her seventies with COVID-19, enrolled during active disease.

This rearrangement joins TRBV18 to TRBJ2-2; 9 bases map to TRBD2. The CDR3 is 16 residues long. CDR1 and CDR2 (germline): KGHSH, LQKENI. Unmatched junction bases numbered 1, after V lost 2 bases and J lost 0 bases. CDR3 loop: CASSPGGRANTGELFF. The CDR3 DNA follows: TGTGCCAGCTCACCAGGCGGGAGGGCGAACACCGGGGAGCTGTTTTTT.

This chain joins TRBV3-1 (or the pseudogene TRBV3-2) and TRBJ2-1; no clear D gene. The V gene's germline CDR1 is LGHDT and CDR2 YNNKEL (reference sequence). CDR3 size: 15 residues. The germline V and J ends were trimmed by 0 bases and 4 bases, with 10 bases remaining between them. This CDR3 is CASSQDHARYNEQFF. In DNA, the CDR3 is TGTGCCAGCAGCCAAGATCACGCGCGGTACAATGAGCAGTTCTTC.

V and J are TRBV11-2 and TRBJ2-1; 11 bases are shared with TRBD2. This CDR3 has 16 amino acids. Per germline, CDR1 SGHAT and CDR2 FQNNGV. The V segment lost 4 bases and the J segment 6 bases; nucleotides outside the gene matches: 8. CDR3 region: CASSSRVTSGSNEQFF. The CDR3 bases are TGTGCCAGCAGCTCTCGAGTCACTAGCGGGAGCAATGAGCAGTTCTTC.

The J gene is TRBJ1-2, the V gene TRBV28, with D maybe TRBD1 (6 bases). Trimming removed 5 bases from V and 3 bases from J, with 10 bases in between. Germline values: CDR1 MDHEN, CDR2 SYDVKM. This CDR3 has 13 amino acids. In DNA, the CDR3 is TGTGCCAGCAGTACAGGGATGGACTATGGCTACACCTTC. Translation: CASSTGMDYGYTF.

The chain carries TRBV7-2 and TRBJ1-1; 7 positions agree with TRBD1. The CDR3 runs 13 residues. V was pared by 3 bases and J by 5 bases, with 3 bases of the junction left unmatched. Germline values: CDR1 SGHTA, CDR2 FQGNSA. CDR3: CASSLTGRTEAFF. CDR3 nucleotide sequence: TGTGCCAGCAGCTTGACAGGGAGGACTGAAGCTTTCTTT.

The CDR3 protein is CATAGRLMETQYF. CDR3 DNA sequence: TGTGCCACCGCCGGGAGGCTAATGGAGACCCAGTACTTC. The gene calls are TRBV24-1 and TRBJ2-5; 7 nucleotides align to TRBD2. Germline loops: CDR1 KGHDR, CDR2 SFDVKD. This CDR3 contains 13 residues. Losses at the gene ends were 9 bases for V and 5 bases for J; bases not matched to a gene: 8.

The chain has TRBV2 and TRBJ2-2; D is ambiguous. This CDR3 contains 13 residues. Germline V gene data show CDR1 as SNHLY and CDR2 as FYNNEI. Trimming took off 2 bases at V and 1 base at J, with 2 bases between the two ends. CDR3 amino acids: CASSEQNTGELFF. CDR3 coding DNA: TGTGCCAGCAGTGAACAGAACACCGGGGAGCTGTTTTTT.

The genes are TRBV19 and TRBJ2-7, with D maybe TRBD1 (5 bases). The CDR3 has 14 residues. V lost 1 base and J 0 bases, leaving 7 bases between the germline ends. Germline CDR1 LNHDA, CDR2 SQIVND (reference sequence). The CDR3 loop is CASSIGGFSYEQYF. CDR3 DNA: TGTGCCAGTAGTATAGGGGGCTTCTCCTACGAGCAGTACTTC.

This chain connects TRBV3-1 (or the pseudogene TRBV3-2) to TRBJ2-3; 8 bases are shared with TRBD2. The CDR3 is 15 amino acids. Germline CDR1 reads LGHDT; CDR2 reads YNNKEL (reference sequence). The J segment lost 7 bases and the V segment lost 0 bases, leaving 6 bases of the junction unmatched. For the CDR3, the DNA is TGTGCCAGCAGCCAAGATTCGGGAGGGTACAATACGCAGTATTTT. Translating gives CASSQDSGGYNTQYF.

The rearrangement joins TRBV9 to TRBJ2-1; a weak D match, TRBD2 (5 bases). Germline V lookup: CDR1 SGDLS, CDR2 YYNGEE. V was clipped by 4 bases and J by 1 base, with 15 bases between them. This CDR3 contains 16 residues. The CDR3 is CASSPPSGDSYNEQFF. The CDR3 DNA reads TGTGCCAGCAGCCCCCCGAGCGGAGATTCCTACAATGAGCAGTTCTTC. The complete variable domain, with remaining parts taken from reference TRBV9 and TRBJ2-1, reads DSGVTQTPKHLITATGQRVTLRCSPRSGDLSVYWYQQSLDQGLQFLIQYYNGEERAKGNILERFSAQQFPDLHSELNLSSLELGDSALYFCASSPPSGDSYNEQFFGPGTRLTVL.

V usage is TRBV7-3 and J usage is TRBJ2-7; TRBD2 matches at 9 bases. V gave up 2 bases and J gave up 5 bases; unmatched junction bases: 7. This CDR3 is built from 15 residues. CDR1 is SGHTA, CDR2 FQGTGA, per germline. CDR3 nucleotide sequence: TGTGCCAGCAGCTTACTTAGCGGGAGTCTGAACGAGCAGTACTTC. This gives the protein CASSLLSGSLNEQYF.

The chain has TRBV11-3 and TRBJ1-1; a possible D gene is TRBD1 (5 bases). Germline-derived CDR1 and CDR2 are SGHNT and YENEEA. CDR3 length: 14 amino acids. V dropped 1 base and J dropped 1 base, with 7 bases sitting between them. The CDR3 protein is CASSLGRGNTEAFF. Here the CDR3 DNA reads TGTGCCAGCAGCTTAGGTAGGGGGAACACTGAAGCTTTCTTT.

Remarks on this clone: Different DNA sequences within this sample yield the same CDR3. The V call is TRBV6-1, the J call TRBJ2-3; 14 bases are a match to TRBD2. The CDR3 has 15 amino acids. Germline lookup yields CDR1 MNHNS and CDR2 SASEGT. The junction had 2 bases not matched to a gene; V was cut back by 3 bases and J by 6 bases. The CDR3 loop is CASSEGLAGVDTQYF. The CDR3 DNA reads TGTGCCAGCAGTGAGGGACTAGCGGGAGTGGATACGCAGTATTTT.

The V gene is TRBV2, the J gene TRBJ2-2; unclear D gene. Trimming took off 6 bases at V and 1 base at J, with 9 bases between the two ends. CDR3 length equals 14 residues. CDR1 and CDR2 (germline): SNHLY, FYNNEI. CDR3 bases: TGTGCCAGCAGCAGATCCCAGAACACCGGGGAGCTGTTTTTT. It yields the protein CASSRSQNTGELFF.

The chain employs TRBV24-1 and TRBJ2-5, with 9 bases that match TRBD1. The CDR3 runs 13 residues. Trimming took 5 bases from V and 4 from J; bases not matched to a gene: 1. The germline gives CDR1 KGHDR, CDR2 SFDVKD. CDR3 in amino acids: CATSGTGAETQYF. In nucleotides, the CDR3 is TGTGCCACCAGTGGGACAGGGGCAGAGACCCAGTACTTC.

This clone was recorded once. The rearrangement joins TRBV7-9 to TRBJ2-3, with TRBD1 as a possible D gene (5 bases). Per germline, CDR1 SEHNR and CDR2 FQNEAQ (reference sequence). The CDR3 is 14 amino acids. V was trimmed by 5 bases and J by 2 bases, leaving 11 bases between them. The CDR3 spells CASSPDRNTDTQYF. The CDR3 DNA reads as TGTGCCAGCAGCCCAGACAGAAACACAGATACGCAGTATTTT.

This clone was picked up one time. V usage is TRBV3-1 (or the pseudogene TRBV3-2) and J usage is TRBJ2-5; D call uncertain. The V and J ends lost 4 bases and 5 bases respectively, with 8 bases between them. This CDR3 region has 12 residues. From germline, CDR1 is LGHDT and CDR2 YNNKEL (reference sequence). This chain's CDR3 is CASSPTSETQYF. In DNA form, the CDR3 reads TGTGCCAGCAGCCCTACTTCCGAGACCCAGTACTTC.

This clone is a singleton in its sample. The CDR3 sequence is CASSLSIHPRLTSGRSYEQYF. The CDR3 bases are TGTGCCAGCAGTTTATCCATCCACCCCCGTCTGACTAGCGGGAGGTCCTACGAGCAGTACTTC. V gene TRBV28 combines with J gene TRBJ2-7, with 13 bases aligning to TRBD2. J lost 1 base, V lost 1 base, and 16 bases had no gene match. This CDR3 region has 21 residues. Per germline, CDR1 MDHEN and CDR2 SYDVKM.

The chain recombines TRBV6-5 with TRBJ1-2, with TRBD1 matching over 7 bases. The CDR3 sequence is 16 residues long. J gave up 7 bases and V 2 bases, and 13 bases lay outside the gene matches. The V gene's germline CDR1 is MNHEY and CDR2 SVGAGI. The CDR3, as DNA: TGTGCCAGCAGTTACATCAATACAGGGGAGGTCAGTGGCTACACCTTC. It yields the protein CASSYINTGEVSGYTF.

CDR3 residues: CASSDRLNTEAFF. Here the CDR3 DNA reads TGTGCCAGCAGTGACAGGCTCAACACTGAAGCTTTCTTT. The chain employs TRBV27 and TRBJ1-1, with D possibly TRBD1 on 6 matching bases. The V end lost 5 bases, the J end lost 2 bases, and 9 bases lay between the germline ends. Germline lookup yields CDR1 MNHEY and CDR2 SMNVEV (reference sequence). The CDR3 length is 13 residues.

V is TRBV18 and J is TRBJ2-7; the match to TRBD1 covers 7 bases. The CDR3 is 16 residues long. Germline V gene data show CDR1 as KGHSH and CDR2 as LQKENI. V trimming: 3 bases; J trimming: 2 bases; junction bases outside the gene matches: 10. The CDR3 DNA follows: TGTGCCAGCTCACCGAGATCCCCGGGACAGACCTACGAGCAGTACTTC. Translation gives CASSPRSPGQTYEQYF.

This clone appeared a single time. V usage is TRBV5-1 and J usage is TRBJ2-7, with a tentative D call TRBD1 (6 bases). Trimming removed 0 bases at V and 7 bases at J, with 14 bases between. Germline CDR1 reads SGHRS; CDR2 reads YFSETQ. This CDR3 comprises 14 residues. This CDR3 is CASSLGQVEAEQYF. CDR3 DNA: TGCGCCAGCAGCTTGGGACAGGTAGAGGCGGAGCAGTACTTC.

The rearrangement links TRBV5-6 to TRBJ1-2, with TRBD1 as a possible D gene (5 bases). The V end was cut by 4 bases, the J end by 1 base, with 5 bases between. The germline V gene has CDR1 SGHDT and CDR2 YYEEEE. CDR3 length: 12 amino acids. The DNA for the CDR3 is TGTGCCAGCAGCACAGGTAACTATGGCTACACCTTC. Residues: CASSTGNYGYTF.